Sequencing of this TCR beta chain was carried out in a study of neoadjuvant anti-PD-1 for oral cavity cancer. Specified time point: after neoadjuvant nivolumab, at surgical resection. The CDR3 length is 13 residues. CDR1 ENHRY and CDR2 SYGVKD come from the germline V gene. V lost 8 bases to trimming and J lost 2 bases, with 13 bases between them. Generated by immunoSEQ multiplex PCR, the TCRdb table keeps only in-frame clones and is missing some. This table has tens of thousands of clones, about 90% appearing once. This clone was recorded only once. The sequence came from a person aged 35-79 years with oral cavity squamous cell carcinoma. This sequence joins TRBV10-3 and TRBJ2-7; tentative D call: TRBD1 (6 bases). Sequenced here: PBMCs, sampled after nivolumab (anti-PD-1) treatment. The chain's CDR3 is CAIRSDSPYEQYF. The CDR3 DNA follows: TGTGCCATCCGCTCGGACAGCCCCTACGAGCAGTACTTC.